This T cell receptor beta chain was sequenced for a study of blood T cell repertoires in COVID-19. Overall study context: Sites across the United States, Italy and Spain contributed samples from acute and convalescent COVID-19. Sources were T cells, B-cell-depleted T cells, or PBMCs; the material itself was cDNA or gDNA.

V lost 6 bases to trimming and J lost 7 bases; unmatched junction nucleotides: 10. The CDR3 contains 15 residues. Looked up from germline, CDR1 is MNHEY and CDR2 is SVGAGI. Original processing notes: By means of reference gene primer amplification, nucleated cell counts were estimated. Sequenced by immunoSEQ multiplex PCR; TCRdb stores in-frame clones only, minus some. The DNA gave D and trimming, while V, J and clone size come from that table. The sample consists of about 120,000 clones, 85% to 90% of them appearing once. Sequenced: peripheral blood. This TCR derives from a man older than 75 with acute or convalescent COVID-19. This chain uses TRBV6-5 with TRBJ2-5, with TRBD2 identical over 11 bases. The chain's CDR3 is CASSILAGALGTQYF. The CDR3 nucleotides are TGTGCCAGCAGCATACTAGCGGGGGCTCTCGGGACCCAGTACTTC.